This record concerns one T cell receptor (beta chain) sequence. Looked up from germline, CDR1 is SGHRS and CDR2 is YFSETQ. This CDR3 is 14 amino acids long. Trimming removed 4 bases from V and 4 bases from J; junction bases left unmatched: 6. The sample originates from a study of CD8 T cells in Susac syndrome. Random hexamers served to reverse transcribe about 0.5 to 1 ug RNA. TCRdb independently ran MiXCR on the immunoSEQ multiplex PCR reads; one entry per CDR3 protein. The table includes 160,000 or so distinct CDR3 sequences, 80% to 95% detected once. This chain uses TRBV5-1 with TRBJ2-7; 9 nucleotides align to TRBD1. This receptor was taken from a human donor in good health. Sequences were obtained from CD4+ T cells from PBMCs. In nucleotides, the CDR3 is TGCGCCAGCAGCCCCTCGGGACAGGGTTACGAGCAGTACTTC. Its translation is CASSPSGQGYEQYF.